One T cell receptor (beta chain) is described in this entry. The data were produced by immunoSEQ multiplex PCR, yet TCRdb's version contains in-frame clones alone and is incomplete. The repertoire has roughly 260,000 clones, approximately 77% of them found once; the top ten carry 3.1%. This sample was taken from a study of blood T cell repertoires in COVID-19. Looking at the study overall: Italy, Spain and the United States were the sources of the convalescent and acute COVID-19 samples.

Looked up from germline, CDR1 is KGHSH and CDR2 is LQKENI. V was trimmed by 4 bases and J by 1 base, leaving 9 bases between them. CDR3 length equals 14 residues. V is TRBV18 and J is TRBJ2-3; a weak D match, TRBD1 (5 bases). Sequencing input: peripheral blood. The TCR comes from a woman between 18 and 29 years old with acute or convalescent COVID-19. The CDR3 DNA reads TGTGCCAGCTCACTTTCGACAGGCACAGATACGCAGTATTTT. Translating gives CASSLSTGTDTQYF.